This record concerns one T cell receptor (beta chain) sequence. Antigen: not known. The data were obtained in a study of T cell repertoires in ileal Crohn's disease. Looking at the study overall: Patients had a median roughly 8-year disease duration, and approximately 35% were active smokers. Study results and caveats: Mucosal expansions were suggested to be mainly CD8 T cells. Clonality above 26.8% at surgery always came with endoscopic recurrence.

This CDR3 has 13 residues. Trimming left V 4 bases short and J 4 bases short, with 8 bases between. CDR1 and CDR2 (germline): LNHDA, SQIVND (reference sequence). TCRB immunosequencing input was about 520 nanograms of biopsy DNA per sample. Profiling relied on immunoSEQ multiplex PCR, and the TCRdb table lists in-frame clones only, not all of them. Of thousands of clones detected, 70% to 85% appear once; the ten largest clones hold around an eighth. The sequence derives from an adult with Crohn's disease. The material sequenced was ileal tissue. The rearrangement joins TRBV19 to TRBJ2-1, with D tentatively TRBD2 (5 bases). The CDR3 sequence is CASSTGGYNEQFF. The DNA of the CDR3 is TGTGCCAGTAGTACCGGAGGATACAATGAGCAGTTCTTC.